Sequencing of this T cell receptor beta chain was carried out in a study of response to subunit inactivated influenza vaccine. Study-wide results and limits: The authors suggested that every seasonal influenza vaccination recruits few new T cells.

Only a few counts were recorded for this clonotype. What it binds is unknown. Germline V gene sequence: CDR1 MDHEN, CDR2 SYDVKM. This CDR3 is built from 14 residues. Trimming cost V 6 bases and J 3 bases; bases outside gene matches: 5. MiXCR, run by TCRdb on the RT-PCR reads, gives a single entry per CDR3 protein. The sample includes roughly 620,000 distinct CDR3 sequences, roughly 12% of them seen just once. The sample was also reused in another study, on T cells expressing NK-cell markers. That publication notes: 5'RACE template switching with UMIs produced the TCR beta cDNA. Sorted T-cell subsets CD3+CD56+NKG2C+, CD3+CD56+NKG2C- and CD3+CD56-NKG2C+ were TCR beta-sequenced.

The clonotype was recovered from a man aged 45 to 65 who received an inactivated influenza vaccine. V and J are TRBV28 and TRBJ2-4; 7 bases map to TRBD2. This specimen consisted of PBMCs from blood, obtained on the day of vaccination. The CDR3 DNA reads TGTGCCAGCAGAGTAGGGGACTACAAAAACATTCAGTACTTC. Its translation: CASRVGDYKNIQYF.